The present T cell receptor (beta chain) was sequenced within a study of T cells in Graves' hyperthyroidism and ophthalmopathy. The overall study: Peripheral blood samples were taken at initial diagnosis, prior to any treatment. Study-level points and caveats: The majority of expanded thyroid clonotypes above 0.001 also appeared in blood.

The hyperthyroidism was newly diagnosed and had lasted under 2 months; the patients were aged 18 to 65. On this clonotype itself: As yet, its antigen is unknown.

Authors of the study amplified TCR beta CDR3 regions from RNA transcripts. The HTBI set primed first-round TCR CDR3 RT-PCR. Via MiXCR, TCRdb re-called the multiplex PCR reads, giving one row per CDR3 protein. The sample comprises 650,000 to 700,000 distinct CDR3 sequences, approximately 15% of which are singletons, and 15% to 17% rests with the top ten. Germline V lookup: CDR1 MNHEY, CDR2 SMNVEV (reference sequence). CDR3 length: 13 residues. V was cut by 5 bases and J by 1 base, with 7 bases left in between. The chain uses TRBV27 and TRBJ2-3; D call uncertain. This sequence originates from a middle-aged man with Graves' hyperthyroidism. The sample consisted of blood. The CDR3 spells CASSTRRTDTQYF. The CDR3 nucleotides are TGTGCCAGCAGTACGAGGCGCACAGATACGCAGTATTTT.